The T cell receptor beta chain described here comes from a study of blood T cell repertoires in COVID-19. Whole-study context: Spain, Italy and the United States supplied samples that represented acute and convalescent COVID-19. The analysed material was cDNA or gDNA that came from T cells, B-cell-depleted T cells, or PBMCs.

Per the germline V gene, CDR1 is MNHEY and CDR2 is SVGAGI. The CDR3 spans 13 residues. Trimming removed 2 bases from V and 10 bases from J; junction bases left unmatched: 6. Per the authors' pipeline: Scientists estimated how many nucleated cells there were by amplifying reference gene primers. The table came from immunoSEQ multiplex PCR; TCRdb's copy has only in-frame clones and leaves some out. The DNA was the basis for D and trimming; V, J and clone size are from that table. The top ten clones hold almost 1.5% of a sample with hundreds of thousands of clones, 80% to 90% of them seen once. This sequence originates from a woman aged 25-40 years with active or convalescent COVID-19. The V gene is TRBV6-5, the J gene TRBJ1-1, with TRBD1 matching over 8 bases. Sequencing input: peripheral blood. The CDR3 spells CASSYGQGPPAFF. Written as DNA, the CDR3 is TGTGCCAGCAGTTACGGACAGGGTCCTCCAGCTTTCTTT.